The 20 T cell receptor beta chains listed next were all sequenced from one sample in a study of cytomegalovirus exposure and HLA in healthy donors. The primer mix had 60 Vbeta and 13 Jbeta primers. TCRdb's table, derived via immunoSEQ multiplex PCR, lists solely in-frame clones and lacks some. The sample carries about 200,000 clones, over 65% recorded once. The sample taken for sequencing was PBMCs. The receptors were sampled from a woman in her 30s in good health and CMV-seronegative.

This clone showed up just a few times. V usage is TRBV5-1 and J usage is TRBJ2-7; 7 nucleotides align to TRBD1. Trimming took 3 bases from V and 2 from J; bases not matched to a gene: 8. CDR3 size: 15 residues. CDR1 is SGHRS, CDR2 YFSETQ, per germline. CDR3 region: CASSYGTEVTYEQYF. The CDR3 region has the DNA TGCGCCAGCAGCTATGGGACAGAAGTCACCTACGAGCAGTACTTC.

The table lists this clone with a few counts. J is TRBJ2-7 and V is TRBV4-1, with TRBD2 identical over 7 bases. This CDR3 spans 16 amino acids. V lost 1 base, J lost 4 bases, and 10 bases stayed unmatched. In germline, CDR1 is MGHRA, CDR2 YSYEKL. In DNA, the CDR3 is TGCGCCAGCAGCCAAGTAGATGGGGGGGAGGTATACGAGCAGTACTTC. This encodes CASSQVDGGEVYEQYF.

This clone was detected only a few times. V gene TRBV6-1 combines with J gene TRBJ1-2; D is uncertain. Trimming cost V 7 bases and J 5 bases, with 11 bases left between them. This CDR3 contains 12 residues. CDR1 is MNHNS and CDR2 is SASEGT in the germline V gene. The CDR3 region is CASTESQYGYTF. Here the CDR3 DNA reads TGTGCCAGCACCGAGAGTCAATATGGCTACACCTTC.

The DNA for the CDR3 is TGTGCCAGCAGCCACGGAGACAGCTCCTACAATGAGCAGTTCTTC. Protein: CASSHGDSSYNEQFF. The chain carries TRBV4-2 and TRBJ2-1; D possibly corresponds to TRBD1 (5 bases). The CDR3 runs to 15 residues. The germline V gene has CDR1 LGHNA and CDR2 YNFKEQ. The germline V and J ends were trimmed by 3 bases and 0 bases, with 9 bases remaining between them.

The chain carries TRBV19 and TRBJ1-4; D is possibly TRBD1 (5 bases). V lost 3 bases, J lost 3 bases, and 8 bases lay in between. The germline CDR1 and CDR2 sequences are LNHDA and SQIVND (reference sequence). This CDR3 has 14 residues. The CDR3 reads CASSMEGPNEKLFF. For the CDR3, the DNA is TGTGCCAGTAGTATGGAGGGGCCTAATGAAAAACTGTTTTTT.

The rearrangement links TRBV27 to TRBJ1-6; D not certain. The CDR3 length is 18 residues. Germline loops: CDR1 MNHEY, CDR2 SMNVEV (reference sequence). The ends were cut back, 0 bases at V and 0 bases at J, with 12 bases in the middle. The CDR3 region is CASSLSPGPSSYNSPLHF. In DNA form, the CDR3 reads TGTGCCAGCAGTTTATCGCCAGGCCCGAGCTCCTATAATTCACCCCTCCACTTT.

J is TRBJ2-3 and V is TRBV2; 9 positions match TRBD2. Germline lookup yields CDR1 SNHLY and CDR2 FYNNEI. The length of the CDR3 is 15 residues. V trimming: 3 bases; J trimming: 2 bases; junction bases outside the gene matches: 3. The chain's CDR3 is CASSDGLAPTDTQYF. The DNA of the CDR3 is TGTGCCAGCAGTGATGGACTAGCGCCCACAGATACGCAGTATTTT.

The CDR3: CASSLGGARETQYF. CDR3 coding DNA: TGTGCCAGCAGTCTCGGGGGGGCCCGAGAGACCCAGTACTTC. The chain couples TRBV5-4 to TRBJ2-5; 8 bases agree with TRBD2. CDR1 and CDR2 (germline): SGHNT, YYREEE (reference sequence). The CDR3 runs 14 residues. Losses at the gene ends were 5 bases for V and 4 bases for J; bases not matched to a gene: 7.

The chain has TRBV9 and TRBJ2-3; unclear D gene. The CDR3 consists of 16 residues. V shed 3 bases and J shed 6 bases, with 20 bases lying between them. Germline V gene sequence: CDR1 SGDLS, CDR2 YYNGEE. The CDR3 region has the DNA TGTGCCAGCAGCGCTCATCCAGGTCCTTCTGGCGATACGCAGTATTTT. Translating it yields CASSAHPGPSGDTQYF. Looking up the rest from reference TRBV9 and TRBJ2-3 gives the full variable domain: DSGVTQTPKHLITATGQRVTLRCSPRSGDLSVYWYQQSLDQGLQFLIQYYNGEERAKGNILERFSAQQFPDLHSELNLSSLELGDSALYFCASSAHPGPSGDTQYFGPGTRLTVL.

The chain couples TRBV6-6 to TRBJ2-7; 7 bases line up with TRBD1. Germline CDR1 and CDR2: MNHNY and SVGAGI (reference sequence). The V and J ends lost 3 bases and 3 bases, in that order; junction bases with no gene match: 8. The CDR3 is made up of 15 amino acids. CDR3 sequence reads: CASSYGTAVVYEQYF. The CDR3 DNA sequence: TGTGCCAGCAGTTATGGGACAGCGGTGGTCTACGAGCAGTACTTC.

The chain couples TRBV5-4 to TRBJ2-7, with 9 bases identical to TRBD1. Germline loops: CDR1 SGHNT, CDR2 YYREEE (reference sequence). V shed 4 bases and J 7 bases; nucleotides not matched to a gene: 12. The CDR3 runs to 15 residues. This chain's CDR3 is CASSRPGTGTSEQYF. In DNA form, the CDR3 reads TGTGCCAGCAGCCGCCCCGGGACAGGGACTTCGGAGCAGTACTTC.

This chain links TRBV5-1 with TRBJ2-1; no reliable D call. This CDR3 contains 13 residues. The V and J ends lost 0 bases and 4 bases respectively, with 5 bases between them. CDR1 SGHRS and CDR2 YFSETQ come from the germline V gene. CDR3 nucleotides: TGCGCCAGCAGCTTGGAGAGGTACAATGAGCAGTTCTTC. As protein: CASSLERYNEQFF. The full variable domain, rest sourced from reference TRBV5-1 and TRBJ2-1, is KAGVTQTPRYLIKTRGQQVTLSCSPISGHRSVSWYQQTPGQGLQFLFEYFSETQRNKGNFPGRFSGRQFSNSRSEMNVSTLELGDSALYLCASSLERYNEQFFGPGTRLTVL.

The chain has TRBV6-1 and TRBJ2-7; D is possibly TRBD2 (5 bases). Per germline, CDR1 MNHNS and CDR2 SASEGT. V dropped 1 base and J dropped 0 bases, with 13 bases sitting between them. The CDR3 has 16 amino acids. In DNA form, the CDR3 reads TGTGCCAGCAGTGAAGTTGGGGAGCCGACCTCCTACGAGCAGTACTTC. It translates to CASSEVGEPTSYEQYF.

This chain joins TRBV4-1 and TRBJ1-2, with D maybe TRBD1 (6 bases). The CDR3 runs 16 residues. Trimming cost V 4 bases and J 2 bases, with 17 bases left between them. The germline V gene has CDR1 MGHRA and CDR2 YSYEKL. The CDR3 reads CASSPQLARGNYGYTF. The DNA for the CDR3 is TGCGCCAGCAGCCCCCAGCTCGCCAGGGGAAACTATGGCTACACCTTC.

The J gene is TRBJ1-2, the V gene TRBV7-2; 10 positions match TRBD1. The CDR3 contains 16 residues. Germline V gene data show CDR1 as SGHTA and CDR2 as FQGNSA. With 4 bases clipped from V and 4 bases from J, the junction kept 9 bases outside the gene matches. DNA of the CDR3: TGTGCCAGCAGCTCCTACGACCGGACAGGGGGCTATGGCTACACCTTC. Translation: CASSSYDRTGGYGYTF.

The rearrangement links TRBV6-6 to TRBJ1-5; 9 nucleotides agree with TRBD1. CDR3 length: 15 amino acids. The germline V gene has CDR1 MNHNY and CDR2 SVGAGI (reference sequence). V shed 5 bases and J 6 bases; nucleotides not matched to a gene: 8. CDR3 loop: CASSDPGTGFQPQHF. For the CDR3, the DNA is TGTGCCAGCAGTGATCCCGGGACAGGGTTTCAGCCCCAGCATTTT.

The chain carries TRBV10-3 and TRBJ1-1, with D possibly being TRBD1 (5 bases). V was pared by 4 bases and J by 1 base, with 22 bases between. The CDR3 runs 18 residues. Looked up from germline, CDR1 is ENHRY and CDR2 is SYGVKD. The chain's CDR3 is CAISVGRAPLGANTEAFF. The DNA for the CDR3 is TGTGCCATCAGTGTTGGCAGGGCTCCCTTAGGGGCGAACACTGAAGCTTTCTTT.

The gene calls are TRBV6-1 and TRBJ2-5; D is uncertain. Germline V gives CDR1 MNHNS, CDR2 SASEGT. Trimming pared 2 bases from V and 5 bases from J, leaving 9 bases between. The CDR3 totals 13 residues. CDR3 residues: CASSEFPGETQYF. CDR3 nucleotide sequence: TGTGCCAGCAGTGAATTCCCCGGGGAGACCCAGTACTTC.

The rearrangement joins TRBV9 to TRBJ2-1; D not resolved. The CDR3 length is 14 residues. The ends were cut back, 0 bases at V and 6 bases at J, with 10 bases in the middle. CDR1 SGDLS and CDR2 YYNGEE come from the germline V gene. CDR3 sequence: CASSVALEFNEQFF. For the CDR3, the DNA is TGTGCCAGCAGCGTAGCCCTAGAGTTCAATGAGCAGTTCTTC.

The chain combines TRBV4-1 with TRBJ1-2, with 7 bases aligning to TRBD1. From germline, CDR1 is MGHRA and CDR2 YSYEKL. Trimming cost V 3 bases and J 2 bases; bases outside gene matches: 6. The CDR3 is 15 residues long. CDR3 nucleotides: TGCGCCAGCAGCCACCGGGACAGAATGAACTATGGCTACACCTTC. It encodes CASSHRDRMNYGYTF.